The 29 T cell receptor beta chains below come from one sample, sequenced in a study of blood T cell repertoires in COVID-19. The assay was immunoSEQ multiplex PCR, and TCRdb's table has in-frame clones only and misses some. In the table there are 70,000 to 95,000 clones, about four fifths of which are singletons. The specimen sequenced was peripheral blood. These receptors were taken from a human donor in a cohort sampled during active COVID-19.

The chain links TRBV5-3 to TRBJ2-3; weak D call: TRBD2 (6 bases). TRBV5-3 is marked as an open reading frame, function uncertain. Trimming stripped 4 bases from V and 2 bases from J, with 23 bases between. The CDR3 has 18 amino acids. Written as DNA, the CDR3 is TGTGCCAGAAGCCCTCCGCTTGGGATAGGAGGGGCCACAGATACGCAGTATTTT. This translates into CARSPPLGIGGATDTQYF.

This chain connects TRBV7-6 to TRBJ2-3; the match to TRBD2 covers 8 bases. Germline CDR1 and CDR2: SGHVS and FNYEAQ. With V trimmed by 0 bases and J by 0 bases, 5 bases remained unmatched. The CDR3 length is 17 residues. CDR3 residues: CASSLAPSGLSTDTQYF. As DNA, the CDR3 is TGTGCCAGCAGCTTAGCCCCTAGCGGGCTAAGCACAGATACGCAGTATTTT.

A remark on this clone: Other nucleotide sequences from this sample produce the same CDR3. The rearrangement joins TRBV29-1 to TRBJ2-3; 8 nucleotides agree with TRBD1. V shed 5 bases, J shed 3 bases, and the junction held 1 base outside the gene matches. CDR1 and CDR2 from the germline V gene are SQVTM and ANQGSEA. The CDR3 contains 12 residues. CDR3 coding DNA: TGCAGCGTTAGGACAGGGACAGATACGCAGTATTTT. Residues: CSVRTGTDTQYF.

CDR3 bases: TGTGCCAGCAGTTGGAAGGGGTACCGCCAGAATTCACCCCTCCACTTT. As protein: CASSWKGYRQNSPLHF. J is TRBJ1-6 and V is TRBV28; tentative D call: TRBD1 (5 bases). V was trimmed by 4 bases and J by 7 bases, leaving 17 bases between them. This CDR3 is 16 amino acids long. Germline lookup yields CDR1 MDHEN and CDR2 SYDVKM.

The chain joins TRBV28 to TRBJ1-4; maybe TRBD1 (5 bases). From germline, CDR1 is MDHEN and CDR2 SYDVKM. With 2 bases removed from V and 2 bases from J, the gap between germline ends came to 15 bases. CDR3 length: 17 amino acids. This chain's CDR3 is CASSLPILGATNEKLFF. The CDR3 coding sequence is TGTGCCAGCAGTTTACCCATTCTTGGGGCCACTAATGAAAAACTGTTTTTT.

This CDR3 reads CASSPRAGNQPQHF. In nucleotides, the CDR3 is TGTGCCAGCAGCCCGAGGGCCGGCAATCAGCCCCAGCATTTT. This chain joins TRBV21-1 and TRBJ1-5. TRBV21-1 is shown as a pseudogene. CDR3 length equals 14 residues.

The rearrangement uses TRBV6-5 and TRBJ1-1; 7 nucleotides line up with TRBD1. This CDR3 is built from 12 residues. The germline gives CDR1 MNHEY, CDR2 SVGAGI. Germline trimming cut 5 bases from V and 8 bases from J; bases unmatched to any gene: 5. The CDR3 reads CASSPTGSEAFF. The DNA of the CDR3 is TGTGCCAGCAGTCCGACAGGGTCCGAAGCTTTCTTT.

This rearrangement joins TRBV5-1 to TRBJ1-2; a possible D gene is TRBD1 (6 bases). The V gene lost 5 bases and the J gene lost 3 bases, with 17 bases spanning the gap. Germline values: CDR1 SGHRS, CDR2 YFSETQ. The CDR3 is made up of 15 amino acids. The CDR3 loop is CASRSGHRDDYGYTF. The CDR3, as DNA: TGCGCCAGCAGGAGTGGCCACAGGGATGACTATGGCTACACCTTC.

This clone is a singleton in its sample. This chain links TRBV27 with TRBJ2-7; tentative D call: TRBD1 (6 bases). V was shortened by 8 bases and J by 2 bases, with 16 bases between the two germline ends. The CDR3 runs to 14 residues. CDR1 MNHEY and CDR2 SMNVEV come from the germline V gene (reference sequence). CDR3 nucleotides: TGTGCCAGCTCCCTTCTGGACAGCACCTACGAGCAGTACTTC. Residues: CASSLLDSTYEQYF.

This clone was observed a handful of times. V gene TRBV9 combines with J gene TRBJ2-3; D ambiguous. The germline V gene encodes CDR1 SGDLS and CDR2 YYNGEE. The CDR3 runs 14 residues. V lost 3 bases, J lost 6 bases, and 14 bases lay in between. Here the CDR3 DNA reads TGTGCCAGCAGCGGACTCGCTACCGACGATACGCAGTATTTT. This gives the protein CASSGLATDDTQYF.

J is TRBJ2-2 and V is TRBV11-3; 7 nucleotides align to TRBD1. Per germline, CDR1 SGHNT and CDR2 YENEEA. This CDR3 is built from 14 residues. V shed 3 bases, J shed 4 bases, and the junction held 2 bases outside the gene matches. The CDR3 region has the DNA TGTGCCAGCAGCTTGAACAGGGGCACCGGGGAGCTGTTTTTT. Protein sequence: CASSLNRGTGELFF.

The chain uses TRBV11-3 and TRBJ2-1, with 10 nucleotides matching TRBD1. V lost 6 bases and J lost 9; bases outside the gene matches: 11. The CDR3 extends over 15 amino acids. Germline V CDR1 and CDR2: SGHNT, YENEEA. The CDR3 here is CASSSGTGEVGEQFF. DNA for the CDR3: TGTGCCAGCAGTTCCGGGACAGGGGAAGTAGGTGAGCAGTTCTTC.

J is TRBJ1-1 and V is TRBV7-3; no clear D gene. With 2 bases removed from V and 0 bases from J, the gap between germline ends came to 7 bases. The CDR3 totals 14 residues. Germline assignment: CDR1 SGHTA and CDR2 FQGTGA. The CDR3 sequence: CASSLSGVNTEAFF. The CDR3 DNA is TGTGCCAGCAGCTTATCCGGGGTGAACACTGAAGCTTTCTTT.

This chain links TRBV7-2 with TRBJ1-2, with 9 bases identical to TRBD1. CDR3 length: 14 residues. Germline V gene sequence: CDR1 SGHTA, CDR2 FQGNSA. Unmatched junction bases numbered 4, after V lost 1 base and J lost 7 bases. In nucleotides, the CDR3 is TGTGCCAGCAGCTTAGGACAGGGGGTCTCTGGCTACACCTTC. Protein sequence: CASSLGQGVSGYTF.

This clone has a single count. The CDR3 sequence is CASSRGTGGRGYTF. CDR3 nucleotides: TGTGCCAGCAGCCGCGGGACAGGGGGTCGAGGCTACACCTTC. The chain combines TRBV7-9 with TRBJ1-2; 11 bases agree with TRBD1. Unmatched junction bases numbered 7, after V lost 5 bases and J lost 8 bases. CDR1 is SEHNR and CDR2 is FQNEAQ in the germline V gene (reference sequence). The CDR3 covers 14 residues.

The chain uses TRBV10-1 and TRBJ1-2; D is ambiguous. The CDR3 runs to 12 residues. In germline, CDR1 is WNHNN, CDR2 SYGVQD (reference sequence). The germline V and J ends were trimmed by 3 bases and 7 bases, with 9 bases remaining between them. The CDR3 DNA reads TGCGCCAGCAGTGACGGTTCGGGTGGCTACACCTTC. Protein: CASSDGSGGYTF.

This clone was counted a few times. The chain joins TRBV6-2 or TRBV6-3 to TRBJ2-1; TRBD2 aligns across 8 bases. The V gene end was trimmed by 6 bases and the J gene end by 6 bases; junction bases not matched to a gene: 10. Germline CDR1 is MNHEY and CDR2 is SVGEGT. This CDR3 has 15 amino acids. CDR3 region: CASSPGGGGINEQFF. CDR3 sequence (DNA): TGTGCCAGCAGCCCCGGGGGCGGGGGGATCAATGAGCAGTTCTTC.

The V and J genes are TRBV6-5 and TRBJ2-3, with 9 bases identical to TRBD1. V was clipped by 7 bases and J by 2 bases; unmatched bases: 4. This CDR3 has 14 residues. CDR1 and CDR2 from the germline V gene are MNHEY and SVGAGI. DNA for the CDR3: TGTGCCAGCACCAGGGACAGGGACACAGATACGCAGTATTTT. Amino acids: CASTRDRDTDTQYF.

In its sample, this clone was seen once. CDR3 protein: CASSPGTSGGTYQETQYF. DNA for the CDR3: TGTGCCAGCAGTCCCGGGACTAGCGGGGGGACGTACCAAGAGACCCAGTACTTC. The J gene is TRBJ2-5, the V gene TRBV25-1; 15 bases agree with TRBD2. V dropped 5 bases and J dropped 0; count of bases not matched to a gene: 7. The germline gives CDR1 MGHDK, CDR2 SYGVNS. The CDR3 is 18 residues long.

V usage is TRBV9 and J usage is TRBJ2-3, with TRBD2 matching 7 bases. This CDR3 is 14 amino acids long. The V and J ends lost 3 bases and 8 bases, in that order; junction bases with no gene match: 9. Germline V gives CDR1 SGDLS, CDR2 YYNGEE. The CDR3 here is CASSGIAGRGTQYF. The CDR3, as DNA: TGTGCCAGCAGCGGAATAGCGGGCCGGGGTACGCAGTATTTT.

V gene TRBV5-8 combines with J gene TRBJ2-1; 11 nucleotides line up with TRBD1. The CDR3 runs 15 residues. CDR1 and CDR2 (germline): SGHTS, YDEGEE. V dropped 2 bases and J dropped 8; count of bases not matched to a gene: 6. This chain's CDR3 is CASSFSGQGAYEQFF. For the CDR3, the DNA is TGTGCCAGCAGCTTTTCAGGACAGGGGGCCTATGAGCAGTTCTTC.

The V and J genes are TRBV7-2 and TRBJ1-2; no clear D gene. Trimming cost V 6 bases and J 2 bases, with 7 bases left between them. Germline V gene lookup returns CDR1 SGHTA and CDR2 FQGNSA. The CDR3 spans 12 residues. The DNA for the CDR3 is TGTGCCAGCAGTCGTCAGAACTATGGCTACACCTTC. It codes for CASSRQNYGYTF.

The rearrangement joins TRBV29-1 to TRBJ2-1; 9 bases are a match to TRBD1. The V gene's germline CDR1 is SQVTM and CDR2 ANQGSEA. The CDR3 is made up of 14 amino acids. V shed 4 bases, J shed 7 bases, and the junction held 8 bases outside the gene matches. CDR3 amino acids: CSVGRDRVENEQFF. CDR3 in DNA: TGCAGCGTTGGTCGGGACAGGGTTGAGAATGAGCAGTTCTTC.

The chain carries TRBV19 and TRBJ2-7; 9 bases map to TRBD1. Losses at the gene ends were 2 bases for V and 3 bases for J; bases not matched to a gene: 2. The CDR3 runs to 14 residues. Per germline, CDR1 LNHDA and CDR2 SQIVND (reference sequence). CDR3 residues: CASSITGGIYEQYF. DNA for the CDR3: TGTGCCAGTAGTATAACAGGGGGCATCTACGAGCAGTACTTC.

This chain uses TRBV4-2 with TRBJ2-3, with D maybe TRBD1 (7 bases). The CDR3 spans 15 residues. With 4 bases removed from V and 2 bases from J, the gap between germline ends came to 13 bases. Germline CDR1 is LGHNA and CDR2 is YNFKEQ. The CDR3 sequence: CASSRAGGSTDTQYF. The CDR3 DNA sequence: TGTGCCAGCAGCCGAGCAGGGGGGTCCACAGATACGCAGTATTTT.

The CDR3 sequence: CASSKDLGTYEQYF. The CDR3 DNA reads TGTGCCAGCAGCAAAGATTTGGGCACCTACGAGCAGTACTTC. This sequence joins TRBV21-1 and TRBJ2-7; TRBD1, the table's D call, lacks a check against the DNA. TRBV21-1 is an annotated pseudogene. The CDR3 runs 14 residues.

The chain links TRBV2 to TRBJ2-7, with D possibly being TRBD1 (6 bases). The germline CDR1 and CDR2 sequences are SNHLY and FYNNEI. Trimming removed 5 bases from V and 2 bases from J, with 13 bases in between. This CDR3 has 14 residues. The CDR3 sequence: CASSSLGQTYEQYF. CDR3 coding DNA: TGTGCCAGCAGTTCTTTGGGACAAACCTACGAGCAGTACTTC. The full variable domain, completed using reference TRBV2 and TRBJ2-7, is EPEVTQTPSHQVTQMGQEVILRCVPISNHLYFYWYRQILGQKVEFLVSFYNNEISEKSEIFDDQFSVERPDGSNFTLKIRSTKLEDSAMYFCASSSLGQTYEQYFGPGTRLTVT.

CDR3 sequence (DNA): TGCGCCAGCAGCTTGGGGCCCGGGGGATACGAGCAGTACTTC. Protein: CASSLGPGGYEQYF. This chain connects TRBV5-1 to TRBJ2-7, with D maybe TRBD2 (6 bases). The CDR3 has 14 residues. The V and J ends lost 0 bases and 4 bases respectively, with 11 bases between them. Germline CDR1 SGHRS, CDR2 YFSETQ.

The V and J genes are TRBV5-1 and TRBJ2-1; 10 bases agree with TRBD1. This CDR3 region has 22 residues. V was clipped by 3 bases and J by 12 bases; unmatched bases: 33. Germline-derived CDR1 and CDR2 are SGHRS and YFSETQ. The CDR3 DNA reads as TGCGCCAGCAGCTCCCTGGGGGGCCCTGGGACAGGGGCATTAGCGGGCGAACAAGCGCAGTTCTTC. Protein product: CASSSLGGPGTGALAGEQAQFF.